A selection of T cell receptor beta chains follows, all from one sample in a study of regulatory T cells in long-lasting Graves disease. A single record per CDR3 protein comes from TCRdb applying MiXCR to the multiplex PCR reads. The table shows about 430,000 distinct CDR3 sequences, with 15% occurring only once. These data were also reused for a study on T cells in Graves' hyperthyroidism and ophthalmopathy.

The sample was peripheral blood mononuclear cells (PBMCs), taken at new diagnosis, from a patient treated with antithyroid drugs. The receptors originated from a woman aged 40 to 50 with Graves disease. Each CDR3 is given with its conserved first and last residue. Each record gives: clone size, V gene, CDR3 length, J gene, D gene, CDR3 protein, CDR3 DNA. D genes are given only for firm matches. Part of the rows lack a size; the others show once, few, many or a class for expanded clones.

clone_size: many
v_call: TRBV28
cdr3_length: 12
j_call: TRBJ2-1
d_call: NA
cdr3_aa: CASSLTFNEQFF
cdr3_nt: TGTGCCAGCAGTTTAACATTCAATGAGCAGTTCTTC

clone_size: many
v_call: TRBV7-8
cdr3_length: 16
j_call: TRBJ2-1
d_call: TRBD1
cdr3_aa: CASRRLTGGTDNEQFF
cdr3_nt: TGTGCCAGCAGGAGATTAACAGGGGGTACCGACAATGAGCAGTTCTTC

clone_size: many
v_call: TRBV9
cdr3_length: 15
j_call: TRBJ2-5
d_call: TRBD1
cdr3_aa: CASSVGDRGQETQYF
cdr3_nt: TGTGCCAGCAGCGTAGGGGACAGGGGGCAAGAGACCCAGTACTTC

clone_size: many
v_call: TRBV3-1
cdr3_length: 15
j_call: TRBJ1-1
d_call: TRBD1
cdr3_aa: CASSRDRGVNTEAFF
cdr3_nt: TGTGCCAGCAGTCGGGACAGGGGGGTGAACACTGAAGCTTTCTTT

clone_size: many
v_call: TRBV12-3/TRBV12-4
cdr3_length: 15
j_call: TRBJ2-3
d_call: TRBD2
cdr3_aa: CASNPSGRVSDTQYF
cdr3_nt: TGTGCCAGCAACCCTAGCGGGAGGGTATCAGATACGCAGTATTTT

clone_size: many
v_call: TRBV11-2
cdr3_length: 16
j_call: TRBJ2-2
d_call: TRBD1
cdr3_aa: CASSRTTGGITGELFF
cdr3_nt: TGTGCCAGCAGCCGCACGACAGGGGGAATCACCGGGGAGCTGTTTTTT

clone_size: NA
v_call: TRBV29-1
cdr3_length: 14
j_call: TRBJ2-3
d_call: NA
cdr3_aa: CSIRAGLPTDTQYF
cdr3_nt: TGCAGCATTCGGGCAGGCCTTCCCACAGATACGCAGTATTTT

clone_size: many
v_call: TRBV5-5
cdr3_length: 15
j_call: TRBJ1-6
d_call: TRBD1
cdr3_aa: CASSLGRTGDSPLHF
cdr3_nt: TGTGCCAGCAGCTTGGGAAGGACAGGGGATTCACCCCTCCACTTT

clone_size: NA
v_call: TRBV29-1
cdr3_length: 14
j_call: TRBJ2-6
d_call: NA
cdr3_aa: CSVFIGSGANVLTF
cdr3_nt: TGCAGCGTTTTCATAGGTTCTGGGGCCAACGTCCTGACTTTC

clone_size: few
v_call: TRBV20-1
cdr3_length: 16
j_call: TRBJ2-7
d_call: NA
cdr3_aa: CSAPRGGYLFSSEQYF
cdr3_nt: TGCAGTGCCCCCCGAGGCGGGTATTTGTTCTCGAGTGAGCAGTACTTC

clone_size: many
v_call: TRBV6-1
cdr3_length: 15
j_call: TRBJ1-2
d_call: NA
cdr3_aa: CASSESGNIPRGYTF
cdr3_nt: TGTGCCAGCAGTGAAAGCGGGAACATACCGCGGGGCTACACCTTC

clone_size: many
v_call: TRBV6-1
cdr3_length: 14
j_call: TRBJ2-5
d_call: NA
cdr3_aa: CASSPTGGRETQYF
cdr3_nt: TGTGCCAGCAGCCCAACGGGGGGCCGGGAGACCCAGTACTTC

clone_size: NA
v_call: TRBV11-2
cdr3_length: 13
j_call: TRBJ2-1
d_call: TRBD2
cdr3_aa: CASSLVRERQQFF
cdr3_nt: TGTGCCAGCAGCTTAGTGCGGGAGAGGCAGCAGTTCTTC

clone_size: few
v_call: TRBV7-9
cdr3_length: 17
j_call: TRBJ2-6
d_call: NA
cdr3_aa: CASSLGNRGAGANVLTF
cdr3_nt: TGTGCCAGCAGCTTGGGGAATCGGGGAGCTGGGGCCAACGTCCTGACTTTC

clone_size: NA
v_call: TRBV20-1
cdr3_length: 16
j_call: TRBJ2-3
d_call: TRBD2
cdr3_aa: CSARLLTSGLTDTQYF
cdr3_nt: TGCAGTGCTAGACTTCTCACTAGCGGACTCACAGATACGCAGTATTTT

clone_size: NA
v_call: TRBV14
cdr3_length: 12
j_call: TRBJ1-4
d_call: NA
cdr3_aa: CASSQDRGSLFF
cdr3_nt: TGTGCCAGCAGCCAAGATCGAGGGTCTCTGTTTTTT

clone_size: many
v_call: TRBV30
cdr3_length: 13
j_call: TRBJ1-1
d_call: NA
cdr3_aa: CAWSVPQRGRLFF
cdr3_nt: TGTGCCTGGAGTGTACCTCAGCGAGGCCGCTTATTCTTT

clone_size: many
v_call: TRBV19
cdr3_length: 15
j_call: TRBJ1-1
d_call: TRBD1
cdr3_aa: CASSDRGELSTEAFF
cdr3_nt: TGTGCCAGTAGTGACAGGGGGGAACTGAGCACTGAAGCTTTCTTT

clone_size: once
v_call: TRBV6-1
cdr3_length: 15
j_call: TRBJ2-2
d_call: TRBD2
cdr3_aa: CASTSSGRVTGELFF
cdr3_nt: TGTGCCAGCACCTCTAGCGGGAGGGTGACCGGGGAGCTGTTTTTT

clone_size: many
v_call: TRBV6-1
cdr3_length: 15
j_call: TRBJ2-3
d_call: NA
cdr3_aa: CASSWRTPRTDTQYF
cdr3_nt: TGTGCCAGCAGCTGGCGGACCCCAAGGACAGATACGCAGTATTTT

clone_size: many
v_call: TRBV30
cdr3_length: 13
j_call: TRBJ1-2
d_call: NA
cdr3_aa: CAWSVARGRGYTF
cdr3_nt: TGTGCCTGGAGTGTAGCACGGGGGCGAGGCTACACCTTC

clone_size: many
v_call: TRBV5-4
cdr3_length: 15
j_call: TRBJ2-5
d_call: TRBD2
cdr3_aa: CASSSGLAGRGTQYF
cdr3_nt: TGTGCCAGCAGCTCGGGACTAGCGGGAAGGGGGACCCAGTACTTC

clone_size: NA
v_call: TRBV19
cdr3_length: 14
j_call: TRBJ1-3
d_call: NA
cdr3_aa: CASSQDRSGNTIYF
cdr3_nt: TGTGCCAGTAGTCAGGACCGCTCTGGAAACACCATATATTTT

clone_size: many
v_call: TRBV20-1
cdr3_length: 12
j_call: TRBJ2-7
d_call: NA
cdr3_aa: CSAAWGEYEQYF
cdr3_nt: TGCAGTGCTGCCTGGGGAGAATACGAGCAGTACTTC

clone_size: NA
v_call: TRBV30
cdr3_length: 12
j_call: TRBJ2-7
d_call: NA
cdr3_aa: CAWKESSYEQYF
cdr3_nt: TGTGCCTGGAAGGAAAGCTCCTACGAGCAGTACTTC

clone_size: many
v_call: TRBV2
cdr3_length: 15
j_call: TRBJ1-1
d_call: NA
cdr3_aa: CASETQRVKNTEAFF
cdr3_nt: TGTGCCAGCGAGACTCAAAGGGTGAAGAACACTGAAGCTTTCTTT

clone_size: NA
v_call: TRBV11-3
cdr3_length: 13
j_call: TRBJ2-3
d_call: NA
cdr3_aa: CASSSYESDTQYF
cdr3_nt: TGTGCCAGCAGCTCCTATGAATCAGATACGCAGTATTTT

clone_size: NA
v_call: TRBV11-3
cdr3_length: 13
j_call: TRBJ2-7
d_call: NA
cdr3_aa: CASSLGENYEQYF
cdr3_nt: TGTGCCAGCAGCTTGGGAGAAAATTACGAGCAGTACTTC

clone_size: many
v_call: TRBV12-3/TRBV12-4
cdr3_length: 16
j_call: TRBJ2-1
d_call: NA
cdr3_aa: CASRRGHLNIYNEQFF
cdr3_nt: TGTGCCAGTCGAAGAGGGCATCTCAATATCTACAATGAGCAGTTCTTC

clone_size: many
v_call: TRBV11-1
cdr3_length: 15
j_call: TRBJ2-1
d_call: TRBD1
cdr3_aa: CASSLRQGEGNEQFF
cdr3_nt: TGTGCCAGCAGCTTACGACAGGGAGAGGGCAATGAGCAGTTCTTC

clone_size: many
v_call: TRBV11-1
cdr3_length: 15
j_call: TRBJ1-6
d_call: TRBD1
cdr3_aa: CASSRVTGGNSPLHF
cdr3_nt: TGTGCCAGCAGCCGCGTAACAGGGGGTAATTCACCCCTCCACTTT

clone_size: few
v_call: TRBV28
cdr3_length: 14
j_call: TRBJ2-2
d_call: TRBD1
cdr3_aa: CASSMPTGSGELFF
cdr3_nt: TGTGCCAGCAGTATGCCGACAGGGTCCGGGGAGCTGTTTTTT

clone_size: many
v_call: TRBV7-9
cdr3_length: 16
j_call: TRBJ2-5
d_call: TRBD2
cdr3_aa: CASSLGTSGSQETQYF
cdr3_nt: TGTGCCAGCAGCCTCGGGACTAGCGGATCTCAAGAGACCCAGTACTTC

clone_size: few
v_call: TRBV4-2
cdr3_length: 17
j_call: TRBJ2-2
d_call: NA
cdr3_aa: CASSQTVGQQGTGELFF
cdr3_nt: TGTGCCAGCAGCCAAACCGTGGGCCAACAGGGCACCGGGGAGCTGTTTTTT

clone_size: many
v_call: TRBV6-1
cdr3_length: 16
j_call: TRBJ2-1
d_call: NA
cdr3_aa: CASSERRRSSYNEQFF
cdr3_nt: TGTGCCAGCAGTGAAAGAAGGAGGAGCTCCTACAATGAGCAGTTCTTC

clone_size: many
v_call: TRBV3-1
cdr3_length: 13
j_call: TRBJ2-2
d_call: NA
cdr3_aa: CASSQDREAELFF
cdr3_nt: TGTGCCAGCAGCCAAGATCGAGAGGCGGAGCTGTTTTTT

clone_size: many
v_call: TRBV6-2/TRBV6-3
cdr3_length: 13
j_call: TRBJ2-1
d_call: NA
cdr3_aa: CASTTQLRNEQFF
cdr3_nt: TGTGCCAGCACTACACAACTCCGCAATGAGCAGTTCTTC

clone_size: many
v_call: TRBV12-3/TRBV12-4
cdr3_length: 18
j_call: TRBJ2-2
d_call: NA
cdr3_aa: CASSFWIQQGTYTGELFF
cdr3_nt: TGTGCCAGCAGTTTTTGGATCCAACAGGGAACCTACACCGGGGAGCTGTTTTTT

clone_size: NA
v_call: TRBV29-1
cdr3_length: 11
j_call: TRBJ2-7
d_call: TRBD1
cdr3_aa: CSVQGDYEQYF
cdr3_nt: TGCAGCGTTCAGGGGGACTACGAGCAGTACTTC

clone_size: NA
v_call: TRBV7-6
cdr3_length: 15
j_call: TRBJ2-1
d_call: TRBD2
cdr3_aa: CASSLGEGTINEQFF
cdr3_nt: TGTGCCAGCAGCTTAGGGGAGGGGACTATCAATGAGCAGTTCTTC

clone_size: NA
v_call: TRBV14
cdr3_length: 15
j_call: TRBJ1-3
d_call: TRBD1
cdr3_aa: CASSRRTGVGNTIYF
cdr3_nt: TGTGCCAGCAGCCGCCGGACAGGGGTCGGAAACACCATATATTTT

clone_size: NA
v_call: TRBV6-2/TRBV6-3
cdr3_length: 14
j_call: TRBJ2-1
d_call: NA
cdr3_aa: CASELGTAHNEQFF
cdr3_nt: TGTGCCAGCGAGCTCGGGACGGCCCACAATGAGCAGTTCTTC

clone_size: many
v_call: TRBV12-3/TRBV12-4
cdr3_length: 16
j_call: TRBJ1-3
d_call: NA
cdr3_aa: CASSILTGPSGNTIYF
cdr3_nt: TGTGCCAGCAGTATCCTGACAGGACCCTCTGGAAACACCATATATTTT

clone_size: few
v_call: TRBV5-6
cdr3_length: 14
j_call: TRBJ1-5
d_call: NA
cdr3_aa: CASSSFGYDQPQHF
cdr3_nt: TGTGCCAGCAGCTCGTTTGGATACGATCAGCCCCAGCATTTT

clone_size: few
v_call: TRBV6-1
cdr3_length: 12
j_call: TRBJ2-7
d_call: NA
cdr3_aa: CASMRGAGEQYF
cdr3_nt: TGTGCCAGCATGCGCGGGGCGGGCGAGCAGTACTTC

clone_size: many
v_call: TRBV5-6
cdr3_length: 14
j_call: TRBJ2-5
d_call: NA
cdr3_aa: CASSLEGGGETQYF
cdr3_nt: TGTGCCAGCAGCTTGGAGGGAGGAGGGGAGACCCAGTACTTC

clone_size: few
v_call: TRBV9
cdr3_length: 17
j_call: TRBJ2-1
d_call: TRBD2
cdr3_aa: CASSVVPHGLADSEQFF
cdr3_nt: TGTGCCAGCAGCGTAGTCCCACACGGACTAGCGGACTCTGAGCAGTTCTTC

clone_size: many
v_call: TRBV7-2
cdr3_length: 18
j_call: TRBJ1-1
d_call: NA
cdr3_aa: CASSLEAVGRDMNTEAFF
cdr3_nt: TGTGCCAGCAGCTTAGAGGCGGTAGGGCGAGATATGAACACTGAAGCTTTCTTT

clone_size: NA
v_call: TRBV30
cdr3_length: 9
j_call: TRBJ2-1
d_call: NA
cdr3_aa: CALNREQFF
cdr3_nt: TGTGCCCTTAACCGGGAGCAGTTCTTC

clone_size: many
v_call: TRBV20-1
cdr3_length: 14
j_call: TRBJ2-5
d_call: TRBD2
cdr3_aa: CSARVAGGLETQYF
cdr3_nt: TGCAGTGCTAGAGTAGCGGGAGGGTTGGAGACCCAGTACTTC

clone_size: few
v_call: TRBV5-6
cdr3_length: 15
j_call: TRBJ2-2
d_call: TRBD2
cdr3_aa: CASSLIAGGIGELFF
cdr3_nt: TGTGCCAGCAGCTTAATAGCGGGAGGAATCGGGGAGCTGTTTTTT

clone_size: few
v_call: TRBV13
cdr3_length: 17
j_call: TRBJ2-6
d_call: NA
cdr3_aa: CAGSSPGVGSGANVLTF
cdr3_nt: TGTGCCGGCAGCTCCCCCGGCGTTGGCTCTGGGGCCAACGTCCTGACTTTC

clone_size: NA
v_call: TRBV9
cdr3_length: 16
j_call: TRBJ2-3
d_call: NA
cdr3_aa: CASSVGNRVGTDTQYF
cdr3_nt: TGTGCCAGCAGCGTAGGCAACCGCGTTGGCACAGATACGCAGTATTTT